This TCR beta chain stems from a study of regulatory T cells in long-lasting Graves disease. The study's findings and limits: Favored usage of TRBV28, TRBJ1-2 and TRBJ2-5 was recorded in persistent disease.

The CDR3 runs to 15 residues. The junction had 6 bases not matched to a gene; V was cut back by 2 bases and J by 6 bases. Germline CDR1 reads MDHEN; CDR2 reads SYDVKM. This clonotype was recorded at least ten times. Its antigen is as yet unknown. Time point indicated: newly diagnosed GD, antithyroid drugs for less than 3 months. PBMCs provided the RNA from which the TCR library was made. Relying on iRepertoire HTBI primers and Arm-PCR of CDR3 regions, the team built TCR beta libraries. TCRdb recomputed calls from the multiplex PCR reads with MiXCR, one row per CDR3 protein. The sample lists under 800,000 distinct CDR3 sequences, about 16% occurring once. The sample also formed part of further work on T cells in Graves' hyperthyroidism and ophthalmopathy. From that study: Those patients with uncontrolled infection, other autoimmune disease, pregnancy or lactation were excluded. The study used the HTBI primer set for a first-round RT-PCR of the TCR CDR3.

This sequence was found in a woman in her twenties or thirties with Graves disease. This chain uses TRBV28 with TRBJ1-5, with 8 bases lining up with TRBD1. The specimen comprised peripheral blood mononuclear cells (PBMCs), sampled at new diagnosis, from a patient treated with antithyroid drugs. CDR3 coding DNA: TGTGCCAGCAGTTTACAGGGGACAGGCGTTCAGCCCCAGCATTTT. Its protein is CASSLQGTGVQPQHF.